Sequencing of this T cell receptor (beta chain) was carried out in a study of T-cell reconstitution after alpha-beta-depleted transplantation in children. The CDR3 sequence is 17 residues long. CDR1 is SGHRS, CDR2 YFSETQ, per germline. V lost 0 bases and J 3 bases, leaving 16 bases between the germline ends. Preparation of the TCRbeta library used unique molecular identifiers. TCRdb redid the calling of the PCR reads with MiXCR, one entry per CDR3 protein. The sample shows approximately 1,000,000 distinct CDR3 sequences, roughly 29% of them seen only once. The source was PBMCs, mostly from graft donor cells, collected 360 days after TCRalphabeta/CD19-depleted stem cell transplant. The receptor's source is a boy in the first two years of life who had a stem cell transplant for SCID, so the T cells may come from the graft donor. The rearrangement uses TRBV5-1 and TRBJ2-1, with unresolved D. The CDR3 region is CASSLALLAEYYNEQFF. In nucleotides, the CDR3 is TGCGCCAGCAGCTTGGCCTTGCTGGCGGAGTACTACAATGAGCAGTTCTTC.